These 22 T cell receptor beta chains share one sample of origin, sequenced in a study of cytomegalovirus exposure and HLA in healthy donors. The assay was immunoSEQ multiplex PCR, and TCRdb's table has in-frame clones only and misses some. This table has tens of thousands of clones, 94% appearing once. The source material was PBMCs. These receptors originate from a woman in her late teens or twenties in good health and CMV-seronegative.

The chain combines TRBV4-1 with TRBJ1-3; D uncertain. This CDR3 has 16 amino acids. V was cut by 2 bases and J by 0 bases, with 11 bases left in between. The germline V gene has CDR1 MGHRA and CDR2 YSYEKL. Here the CDR3 DNA reads TGCGCCAGCAGCCAAAGCCCAGGCCGCTCTGGAAACACCATATATTTT. It yields the protein CASSQSPGRSGNTIYF.

The gene calls are TRBV19 and TRBJ2-1; 10 bases are shared with TRBD2. The CDR3 is made up of 16 amino acids. Trimming cost V 3 bases and J 2 bases; bases outside gene matches: 4. Germline V gene data show CDR1 as LNHDA and CDR2 as SQIVND (reference sequence). As DNA, the CDR3 is TGTGCCAGTAGTATTAGCCTAGCGGGGGCCTACAATGAGCAGTTCTTC. This sequence encodes CASSISLAGAYNEQFF.

The chain joins TRBV11-2 to TRBJ2-1, with 8 bases fitting TRBD2. The CDR3 is 15 residues long. Trimming removed 3 bases from V and 5 bases from J; junction bases left unmatched: 6. Germline CDR1 SGHAT, CDR2 FQNNGV. CDR3 protein: CASSFGWRGDNEQFF. The CDR3 nucleotides read TGTGCCAGCAGCTTCGGGTGGCGGGGGGACAATGAGCAGTTCTTC.

This clone was counted once. The chain links TRBV7-2 to TRBJ2-2; 8 bases line up with TRBD1. Germline V lookup: CDR1 SGHTA, CDR2 FQGNSA. Trimming took 0 bases from V and 9 from J; bases not matched to a gene: 9. This CDR3 has 16 amino acids. The CDR3 nucleotides are TGTGCCAGCAGCTTAGCGTCAGGGGGCGGGGATCGGGAGCTGTTTTTT. Its protein product is CASSLASGGGDRELFF.

The rearrangement uses TRBV7-2 and TRBJ1-4, with TRBD1 as a possible D gene (6 bases). Deletions cut 5 bases from V and 0 bases from J, with 13 bases between. There are 16 residues in the CDR3. The V gene's germline CDR1 is SGHTA and CDR2 FQGNSA. CDR3 residues: CASSEGQLPTNEKLFF. The CDR3 bases are TGTGCCAGCAGCGAAGGACAGCTCCCAACTAATGAAAAACTGTTTTTT.

V and J are TRBV9 and TRBJ2-6; TRBD1 might be the D (6 bases). Trimming removed 9 bases at V and 0 bases at J, with 16 bases between. CDR3 size: 16 residues. Looked up from germline, CDR1 is SGDLS and CDR2 is YYNGEE. CDR3 protein: CANLDRPSSGANVLTF. The CDR3 coding sequence is TGTGCCAACCTAGACAGGCCCAGCTCTGGGGCCAACGTCCTGACTTTC. Supplemented by reference TRBV9 and TRBJ2-6, the full variable domain reads DSGVTQTPKHLITATGQRVTLRCSPRSGDLSVYWYQQSLDQGLQFLIQYYNGEERAKGNILERFSAQQFPDLHSELNLSSLELGDSALYFCANLDRPSSGANVLTFGAGSRLTVL.

The V gene is TRBV28, the J gene TRBJ1-6, with 9 bases identical to TRBD1. The CDR3 sequence is 15 residues long. With V trimmed by 7 bases and J by 7 bases, 8 bases remained unmatched. Germline loops: CDR1 MDHEN, CDR2 SYDVKM. The CDR3 reads CASITGGVSNSPLHF. The CDR3 coding sequence is TGTGCCAGCATTACAGGGGGCGTCTCCAATTCACCCCTCCACTTT.

This clone was recorded once. This chain uses TRBV2 with TRBJ2-7; 9 bases align to TRBD1. The J segment lost 3 bases and the V segment lost 6 bases, leaving 6 bases of the junction unmatched. Germline-derived CDR1 and CDR2 are SNHLY and FYNNEI. There are 14 residues in the CDR3. The CDR3 DNA follows: TGTGCCAGCAGCCCAACGGGACAGGGCTACGAGCAGTACTTC. Encoded protein: CASSPTGQGYEQYF. Complete variable domain (other parts from reference TRBV2 and TRBJ2-7): EPEVTQTPSHQVTQMGQEVILRCVPISNHLYFYWYRQILGQKVEFLVSFYNNEISEKSEIFDDQFSVERPDGSNFTLKIRSTKLEDSAMYFCASSPTGQGYEQYFGPGTRLTVT.

The rearrangement links TRBV30 to TRBJ1-4; no clear D. CDR1 and CDR2 (germline): GTSNPN, SVGIG (reference sequence). The CDR3 extends over 12 amino acids. The V end lost 8 bases, the J end lost 5 bases, and 12 bases lay between the germline ends. The CDR3 sequence is CARNQMNEKLFF. The CDR3 DNA reads TGTGCCCGAAACCAGATGAATGAAAAACTGTTTTTT.

The V and J genes are TRBV2 and TRBJ2-7; 8 nucleotides align to TRBD1. This CDR3 is 12 amino acids long. Germline V lookup: CDR1 SNHLY, CDR2 FYNNEI. V gave up 4 bases and J gave up 5 bases; unmatched junction bases: 1. The CDR3 bases are TGTGCCAGCAGTGCGGACAGGGACGAGCAGTACTTC. Protein product: CASSADRDEQYF.

V usage is TRBV6-5 and J usage is TRBJ2-4; D may be TRBD2 (5 bases). The CDR3 has 14 residues. The germline V and J ends were trimmed by 6 bases and 8 bases, with 17 bases remaining between them. Germline V gene data show CDR1 as MNHEY and CDR2 as SVGAGI. Here the CDR3 reads CASSATGGRDIQYF. The CDR3, as DNA: TGTGCCAGCAGCGCAACTGGAGGTAGAGACATTCAGTACTTC.

The V call is TRBV2, the J call TRBJ2-7; tentatively, D is TRBD2 (6 bases). Germline V gene lookup returns CDR1 SNHLY and CDR2 FYNNEI. Trimming removed 6 bases from V and 5 bases from J, with 17 bases in between. This CDR3 has 14 residues. DNA of the CDR3: TGTGCCAGCAGGGGGAGACTAGGAGCAAACGAGCAGTACTTC. Encoded protein: CASRGRLGANEQYF.

The chain combines TRBV7-6 with TRBJ2-1, with 8 positions matching TRBD2. V lost 6 bases, J lost 6 bases, and 4 bases stayed unmatched. Germline lookup yields CDR1 SGHVS and CDR2 FNYEAQ. The CDR3 consists of 13 residues. For the CDR3, the DNA is TGTGCCAGCAGTCGGGGACTAGTCAATGAGCAGTTCTTC. This codes for CASSRGLVNEQFF.

The chain couples TRBV18 to TRBJ1-3, with D unresolved. The CDR3 extends over 15 amino acids. The ends were cut back, 0 bases at V and 4 bases at J, with 10 bases in the middle. CDR1 and CDR2 from the germline V gene are KGHSH and LQKENI. CDR3 in DNA: TGTGCCAGCTCACCACCCACCGGGAGAGGAAACACCATATATTTT. Translating gives CASSPPTGRGNTIYF.

This rearrangement joins TRBV2 to TRBJ1-2; D unclear. This CDR3 region has 14 residues. Germline lookup yields CDR1 SNHLY and CDR2 FYNNEI. The V end was cut by 8 bases, the J end by 4 bases, with 17 bases between. CDR3 bases: TGTGCCAGCCTGCGGGTCGAGACGAGCTATGGCTACACCTTC. Translating it yields CASLRVETSYGYTF.

The chain recombines TRBV2 with TRBJ2-6; D gene ambiguous. The CDR3 spans 16 residues. V lost 2 bases, J lost 4 bases, and 12 bases lay in between. The V gene's germline CDR1 is SNHLY and CDR2 FYNNEI. CDR3 nucleotide sequence: TGTGCCAGCAGTGAACTGTTAGCAAGAGGGGCCAACGTCCTGACTTTC. Its translation is CASSELLARGANVLTF.

This clone was found a few times. V is TRBV15 and J is TRBJ1-6; D uncertain. V lost 3 bases to trimming and J lost 8 bases, with 5 bases between them. CDR1 is LNHNV, CDR2 YYDKDF, per germline (reference sequence). The CDR3 consists of 12 residues. The CDR3 sequence: CATSSVHSPLHF. For the CDR3, the DNA is TGTGCCACCAGCAGCGTTCATTCACCCCTCCACTTT. Looking up the rest from reference TRBV15 and TRBJ1-6 gives the full variable domain: DAMVIQNPRYQVTQFGKPVTLSCSQTLNHNVMYWYQQKSSQAPKLLFHYYDKDFNNEADTPDNFQSRRPNTSFCFLDIRSPGLGDTAMYLCATSSVHSPLHFGNGTRLTVT.

The chain uses TRBV30 and TRBJ1-3; 8 nucleotides match TRBD1. The CDR3 has 15 residues. Trimming at V came to 3 bases and at J to 5 bases, leaving 9 bases not matched to a gene. The V gene's germline CDR1 is GTSNPN and CDR2 SVGIG (reference sequence). The CDR3 sequence is CAWSEDRASRNTIYF. The CDR3 DNA follows: TGTGCCTGGAGCGAGGACAGGGCGTCGAGAAACACCATATATTTT.

The chain carries TRBV5-1 and TRBJ2-3, with TRBD2 identical over 10 bases. Per the germline V gene, CDR1 is SGHRS and CDR2 is YFSETQ. CDR3 length: 18 amino acids. Trimming took 4 bases from V and 0 from J; bases not matched to a gene: 11. The CDR3 reads CASSPRVAGGTSTDTQYF. As DNA, the CDR3 is TGCGCCAGCAGCCCGCGGGTAGCGGGGGGTACTAGCACAGATACGCAGTATTTT.

A single count supports this clone. The chain combines TRBV28 with TRBJ1-2; 7 bases map to TRBD1. V lost 8 bases to trimming and J lost 0 bases; unmatched junction nucleotides: 9. The CDR3 runs to 15 residues. The germline gives CDR1 MDHEN, CDR2 SYDVKM. CDR3 sequence (DNA): TGTGCCAGCTCTGGCGGGACAGCTGCTAACTATGGCTACACCTTC. Encoded protein: CASSGGTAANYGYTF.

The chain links TRBV15 to TRBJ2-6, with 12 bases fitting TRBD1. The CDR3 extends over 15 amino acids. Germline CDR1 and CDR2: LNHNV and YYDKDF (reference sequence). With 8 bases clipped from V and 3 bases from J, the junction kept 2 bases outside the gene matches. CDR3 DNA sequence: TGTGCCACCGGGACAGGGGGCATTGGGGCCAACGTCCTGACTTTC. Translated, it gives CATGTGGIGANVLTF.

The rearrangement uses TRBV5-1 and TRBJ2-1; TRBD2 aligns across 12 bases. The V and J ends lost 1 base and 5 bases, in that order; junction bases with no gene match: 1. Germline V lookup: CDR1 SGHRS, CDR2 YFSETQ. The length of the CDR3 is 15 residues. The CDR3 nucleotides are TGCGCCAGCAGCTTGACTAGCGGGGGGCACAATGAGCAGTTCTTC. This translates into CASSLTSGGHNEQFF.